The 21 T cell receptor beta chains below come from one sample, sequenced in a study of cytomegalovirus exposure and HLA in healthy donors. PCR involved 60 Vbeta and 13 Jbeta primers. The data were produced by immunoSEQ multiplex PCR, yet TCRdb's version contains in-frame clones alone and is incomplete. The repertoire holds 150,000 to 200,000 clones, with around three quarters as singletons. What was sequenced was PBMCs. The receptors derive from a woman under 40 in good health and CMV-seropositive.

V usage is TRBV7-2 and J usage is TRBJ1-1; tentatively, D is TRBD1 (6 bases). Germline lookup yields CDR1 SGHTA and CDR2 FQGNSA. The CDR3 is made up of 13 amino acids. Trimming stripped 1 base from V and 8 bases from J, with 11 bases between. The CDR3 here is CASSLVRGGEAFF. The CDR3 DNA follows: TGTGCCAGCAGCTTAGTGAGGGGGGGAGAAGCTTTCTTT. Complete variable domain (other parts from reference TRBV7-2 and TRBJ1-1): GAGVSQSPSNKVTEKGKDVELRCDPISGHTALYWYRQSLGQGLEFLIYFQGNSAPDKSGLPSDRFSAERTGGSVSTLTIQRTQQEDSAVYLCASSLVRGGEAFFGQGTRLTVV.

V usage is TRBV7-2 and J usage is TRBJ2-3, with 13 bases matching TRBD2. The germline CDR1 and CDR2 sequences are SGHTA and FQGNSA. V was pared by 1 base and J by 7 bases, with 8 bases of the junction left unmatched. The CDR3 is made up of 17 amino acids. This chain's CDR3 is CASSLGTSGRELYTQYF. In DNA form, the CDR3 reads TGTGCCAGCAGCTTAGGGACTAGCGGGAGAGAGCTCTATACGCAGTATTTT.

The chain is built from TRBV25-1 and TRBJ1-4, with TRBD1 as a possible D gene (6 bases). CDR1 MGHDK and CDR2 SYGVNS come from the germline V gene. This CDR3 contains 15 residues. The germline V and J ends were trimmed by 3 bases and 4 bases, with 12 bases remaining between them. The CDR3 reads CASSELTGFNEKLFF. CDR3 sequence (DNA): TGTGCCAGCAGTGAGTTGACAGGTTTTAATGAAAAACTGTTTTTT.

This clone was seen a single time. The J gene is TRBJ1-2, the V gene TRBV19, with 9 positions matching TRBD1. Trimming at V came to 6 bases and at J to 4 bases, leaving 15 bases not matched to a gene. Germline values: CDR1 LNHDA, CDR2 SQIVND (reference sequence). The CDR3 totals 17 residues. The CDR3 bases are TGTGCCAGTAGAACGGGGTACGAGGGACAGGGCGGCTATGGCTACACCTTC. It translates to CASRTGYEGQGGYGYTF.

The CDR3 sequence is CASMEGQGYQPQHF. In nucleotides, the CDR3 is TGTGCCAGTATGGAGGGACAGGGGTATCAGCCCCAGCATTTT. The chain couples TRBV6-1 to TRBJ1-5; the match to TRBD1 covers 10 bases. The CDR3 consists of 14 residues. Trimming removed 9 bases from V and 5 bases from J; junction bases left unmatched: 7. The germline CDR1 and CDR2 sequences are MNHNS and SASEGT.

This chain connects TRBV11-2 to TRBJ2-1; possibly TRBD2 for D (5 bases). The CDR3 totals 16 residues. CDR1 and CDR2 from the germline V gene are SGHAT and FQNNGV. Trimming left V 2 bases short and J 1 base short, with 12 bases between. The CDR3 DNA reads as TGTGCCAGCAGCTTATCCGGACGGGGTTCCTACAATGAGCAGTTCTTC. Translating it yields CASSLSGRGSYNEQFF. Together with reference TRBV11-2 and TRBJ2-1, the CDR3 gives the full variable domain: EAGVAQSPRYKIIEKRQSVAFWCNPISGHATLYWYQQILGQGPKLLIQFQNNGVVDDSQLPKDRFSAERLKGVDSTLKIQPAKLEDSAVYLCASSLSGRGSYNEQFFGPGTRLTVL.

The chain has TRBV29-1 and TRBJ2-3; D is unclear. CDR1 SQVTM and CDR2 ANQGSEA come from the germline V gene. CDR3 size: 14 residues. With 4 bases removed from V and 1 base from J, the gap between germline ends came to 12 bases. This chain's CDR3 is CSVVPGDRTDTQYF. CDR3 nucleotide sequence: TGCAGCGTTGTACCCGGAGACCGCACAGATACGCAGTATTTT.

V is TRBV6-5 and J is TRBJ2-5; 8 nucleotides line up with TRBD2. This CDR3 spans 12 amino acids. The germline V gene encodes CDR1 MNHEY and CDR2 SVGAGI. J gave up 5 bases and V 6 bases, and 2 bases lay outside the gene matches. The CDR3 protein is CASSSGGETQYF. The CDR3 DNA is TGTGCCAGCAGCAGCGGGGGCGAGACCCAGTACTTC.

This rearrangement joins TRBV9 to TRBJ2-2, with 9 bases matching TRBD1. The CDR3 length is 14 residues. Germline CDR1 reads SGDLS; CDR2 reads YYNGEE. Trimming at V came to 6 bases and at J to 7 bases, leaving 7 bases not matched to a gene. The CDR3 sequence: CASKQGAFDGELFF. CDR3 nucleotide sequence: TGTGCCAGCAAACAGGGGGCATTTGACGGGGAGCTGTTTTTT.

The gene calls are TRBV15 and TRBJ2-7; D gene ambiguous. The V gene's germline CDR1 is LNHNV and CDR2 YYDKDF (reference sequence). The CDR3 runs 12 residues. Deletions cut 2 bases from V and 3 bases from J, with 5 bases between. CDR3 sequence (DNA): TGTGCCACCAGCAGAAGCAACTACGAGCAGTACTTC. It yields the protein CATSRSNYEQYF.

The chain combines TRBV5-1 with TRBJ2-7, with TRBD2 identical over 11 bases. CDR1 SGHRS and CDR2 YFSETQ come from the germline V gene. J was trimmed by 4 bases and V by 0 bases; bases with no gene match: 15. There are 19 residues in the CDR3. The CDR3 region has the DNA TGCGCCAGCAGCTTGGTCACAACTAGCGGGAGTCGTCCCCTATACGAGCAGTACTTC. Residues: CASSLVTTSGSRPLYEQYF. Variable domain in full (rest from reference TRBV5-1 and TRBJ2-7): KAGVTQTPRYLIKTRGQQVTLSCSPISGHRSVSWYQQTPGQGLQFLFEYFSETQRNKGNFPGRFSGRQFSNSRSEMNVSTLELGDSALYLCASSLVTTSGSRPLYEQYFGPGTRLTVT.

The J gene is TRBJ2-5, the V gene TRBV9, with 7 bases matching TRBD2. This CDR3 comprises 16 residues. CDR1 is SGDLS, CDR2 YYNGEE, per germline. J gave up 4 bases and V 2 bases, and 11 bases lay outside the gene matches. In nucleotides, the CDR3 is TGTGCCAGCAGCGTCCGGGACTATCCGGGGACAGAGACCCAGTACTTC. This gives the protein CASSVRDYPGTETQYF.

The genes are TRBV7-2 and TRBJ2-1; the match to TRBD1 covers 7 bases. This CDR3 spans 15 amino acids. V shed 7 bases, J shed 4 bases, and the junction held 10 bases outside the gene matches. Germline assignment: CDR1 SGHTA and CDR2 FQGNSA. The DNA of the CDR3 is TGTGCCAGCAACCGCGAGGGGGCCGGTTACAATGAGCAGTTCTTC. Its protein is CASNREGAGYNEQFF.

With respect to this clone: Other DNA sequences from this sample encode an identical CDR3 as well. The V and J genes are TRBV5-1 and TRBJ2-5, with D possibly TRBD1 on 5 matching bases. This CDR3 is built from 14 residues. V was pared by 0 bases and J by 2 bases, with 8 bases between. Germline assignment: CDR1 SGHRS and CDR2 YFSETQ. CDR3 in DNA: TGCGCCAGCAGCTTGGTTACAGGACAAGAGACCCAGTACTTC. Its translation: CASSLVTGQETQYF.

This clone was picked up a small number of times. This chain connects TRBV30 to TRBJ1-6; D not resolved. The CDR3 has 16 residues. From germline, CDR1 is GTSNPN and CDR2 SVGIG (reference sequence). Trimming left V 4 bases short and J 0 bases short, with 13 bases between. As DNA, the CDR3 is TGTGCCTGGACCATGGGAGGATTCTCCTATAATTCACCCCTCCACTTT. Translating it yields CAWTMGGFSYNSPLHF.

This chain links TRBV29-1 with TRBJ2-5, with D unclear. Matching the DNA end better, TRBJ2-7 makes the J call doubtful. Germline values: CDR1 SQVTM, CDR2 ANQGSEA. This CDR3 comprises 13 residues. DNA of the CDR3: TGCAGCGTCCGAGCCTTTTCAGGTAACGAGCAGTACTTC. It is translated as CSVRAFSGNEQYF.

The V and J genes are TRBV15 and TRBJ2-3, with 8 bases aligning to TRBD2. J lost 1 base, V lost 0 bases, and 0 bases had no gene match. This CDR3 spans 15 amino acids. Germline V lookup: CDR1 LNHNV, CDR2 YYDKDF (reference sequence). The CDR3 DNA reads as TGTGCCACCAGCAGAGAGCGGGGGGGCACAGATACGCAGTATTTT. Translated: CATSRERGGTDTQYF.

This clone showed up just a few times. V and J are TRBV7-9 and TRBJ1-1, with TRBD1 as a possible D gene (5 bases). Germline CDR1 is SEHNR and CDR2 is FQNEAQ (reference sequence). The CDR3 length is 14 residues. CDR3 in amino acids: CASGGSRLNTEAFF. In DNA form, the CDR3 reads TGTGCTTCGGGGGGGAGCAGGCTGAACACTGAAGCTTTCTTT.

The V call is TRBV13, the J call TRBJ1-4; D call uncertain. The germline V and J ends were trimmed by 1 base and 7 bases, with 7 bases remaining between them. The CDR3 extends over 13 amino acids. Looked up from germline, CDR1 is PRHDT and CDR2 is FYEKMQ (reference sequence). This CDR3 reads CASSLETSEKLFF. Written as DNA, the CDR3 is TGTGCCAGCAGCTTAGAGACATCTGAAAAACTGTTTTTT.

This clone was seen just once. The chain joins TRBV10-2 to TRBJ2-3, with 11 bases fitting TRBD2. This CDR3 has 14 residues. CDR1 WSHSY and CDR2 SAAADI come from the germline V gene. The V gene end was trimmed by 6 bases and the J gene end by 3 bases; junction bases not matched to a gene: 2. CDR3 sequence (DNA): TGCGCCAGCAGGCTAGCGGGAGGAACAGATACGCAGTATTTT. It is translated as CASRLAGGTDTQYF.

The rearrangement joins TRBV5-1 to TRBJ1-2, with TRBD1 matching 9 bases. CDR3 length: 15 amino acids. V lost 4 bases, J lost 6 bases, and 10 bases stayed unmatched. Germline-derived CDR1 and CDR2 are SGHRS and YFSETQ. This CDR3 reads CASSEMTGGANGYTF. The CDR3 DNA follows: TGCGCCAGCAGCGAGATGACAGGGGGAGCAAATGGCTACACCTTC.